This is a list of T cell receptor beta chains from one sample in a study of blood T cell repertoires in COVID-19. The table came from immunoSEQ multiplex PCR; TCRdb's copy has only in-frame clones and leaves some out. The data hold about 220,000 clones, with around 80% observed a single time. The sample consisted of peripheral blood. All receptors come from a man in his forties or fifties with active or convalescent COVID-19. CDR3s include the opening cysteine and the closing phenylalanine or tryptophan. A D gene is named only where the DNA matches it firmly. Size tells how often a clone was seen (once, few, many) or the class of an expanded clone, and some rows leave it out.

CASSGMTSGRHYNEQFF,-,TRBD2,TRBV5-6,TRBJ2-1
CASSLSRTGNYGYTF,-,TRBD1,TRBV28,TRBJ1-2
CASSTGQGEVEQYF,-,TRBD1,TRBV28,TRBJ2-7
CASSVQGAGSPLHF,-,TRBD1,TRBV25-1,TRBJ1-6
CASSPPGGVEAFF,-,-,TRBV18,TRBJ1-1
CASSSRQGKDGYTF,-,TRBD1,TRBV7-6,TRBJ1-2
CASSLTWRHTNTGELFF,-,-,TRBV5-6,TRBJ2-2
CATSIPGGRLGGANVLTF,-,TRBD2,TRBV27,TRBJ2-6
CASSPTSIRVRMNTEAFF,-,-,TRBV28,TRBJ1-1
CASSYSPGTDTQYF,-,-,TRBV6-5,TRBJ2-3
CASSSFGGLAGDEQFF,-,TRBD2,TRBV5-1,TRBJ2-1
CASSLAGLANEQFF,-,TRBD2,TRBV6-5,TRBJ2-1
CASSFGSGHTDTQYF,-,-,TRBV5-4,TRBJ2-3
CASSLAGRQPQHF,-,-,TRBV7-9,TRBJ1-5
CASSLAGGNYNEQFF,-,TRBD1,TRBV3-1/TRBV3-2,TRBJ2-1
CASSPWTSGFQETQYF,-,TRBD2,TRBV7-2,TRBJ2-5
CASSLTGALSYNEQFF,-,TRBD1,TRBV11-2,TRBJ2-1
CASSLALEITQYF,-,-,TRBV5-4,TRBJ2-3
CASSQDSASATYEQYF,-,-,TRBV4-3,TRBJ2-7
CASNFLYRQGLYF,-,TRBD1,TRBV5-8,TRBJ2-3
CASSYSSPGTGTDTQYF,-,TRBD1,TRBV6-2/TRBV6-3,TRBJ2-3
CASRKNTIYF,-,-,TRBV28,TRBJ1-3
CASSPGSWGETQYF,-,-,TRBV5-1,TRBJ2-5
CATSKGTSGPINTGELFF,-,TRBD2,TRBV15,TRBJ2-2
CASSLGTGGETQYF,-,TRBD2,TRBV11-1,TRBJ2-5
CASTPDRGDTIYF,-,TRBD1,TRBV2,TRBJ1-3
CASSLRGRDGYYEQYF,few,-,TRBV11-2,TRBJ2-7
CASSTVLAGGPDTGELFF,-,TRBD2,TRBV19,TRBJ2-2
CASSSQGWETQYF,-,-,TRBV28,TRBJ2-5
CASSLASGGQETQYF,-,TRBD2,TRBV5-4,TRBJ2-5
CATSSYYGYTF,once,-,TRBV15,TRBJ1-2